Below, one T cell receptor (beta chain) is given with its context. The CDR3 has 16 residues. The germline V gene has CDR1 MDHEN and CDR2 SYDVKM. V was pared by 2 bases and J by 1 base, with 12 bases between. This specimen belongs to a study of blood T cell repertoires in COVID-19. Authors' analysis steps: Reference gene primer amplification yielded estimated nucleated cell counts. Sequencing used immunoSEQ multiplex PCR; TCRdb keeps in-frame clones, though not all of them. D and trimming were read from the DNA, whereas the V and J calls and clone size are those reported in that table. In the table there are about 260,000 clones, 88% of which are singletons. Participants' reported clinical history set cohort assignment. Cohort 3 donors counted as recovered after two negative PCRs, clearance, or resolved symptoms.

The specimen sequenced was PBMCs or T cells enriched from blood (not recorded which). The TCR comes from a woman in her 50s who had recovered from COVID-19. This chain links TRBV28 with TRBJ2-1; D gene unclear. The CDR3 is CASSLNPALSYNEQFF. The DNA of the CDR3 is TGTGCCAGCAGTTTAAACCCAGCACTATCCTACAATGAGCAGTTCTTC. The variable domain in full, with the rest retrieved from reference TRBV28 and TRBJ2-1, is DVKVTQSSRYLVKRTGEKVFLECVQDMDHENMFWYRQDPGLGLRLIYFSYDVKMKEKGDIPEGYSVSREKKERFSLILESASTNQTSMYLCASSLNPALSYNEQFFGPGTRLTVL.